The rows below give T cell receptor beta chains drawn from one sample of a study of blood T cell repertoires in COVID-19. Measured with immunoSEQ multiplex PCR; TCRdb has only the in-frame clones, and not every one. In the table there are 160,000 or so clones, around 80% of which are singletons. Sequencing was performed on PBMCs or T cells enriched from blood (not recorded which). Every receptor here comes from a woman between 55 and 75 years old who had recovered from COVID-19. Each CDR3 is given with its conserved first and last residue. D genes are given only for firm matches. Clone size is not always given. Where it is, it says once, few, many or a class for expanded clones.

DNA: TGTGCCAGTAGTATAGTTCGCAGGGGTTCTGAAGCTTTCTTT
CDR3: CASSIVRRGSEAFF
D: -
V: TRBV19
size: -
J: TRBJ1-1

DNA: TGTGCCAGCAGTTACTCTGGCAGGGGTTACGGAAACACCATATATTTT
CDR3: CASSYSGRGYGNTIYF
D: -
V: TRBV6-5
size: once
J: TRBJ1-3

DNA: TGTGCCAGCAGCCAAGATGGAAGGGGGCTGGTTGACGGCTACACCTTC
CDR3: CASSQDGRGLVDGYTF
D: TRBD1
V: TRBV14
size: -
J: TRBJ1-2

DNA: TGTGCCAGCAGACCCCGGGACAGCCCTGAAAAACTGTTTTTT
CDR3: CASRPRDSPEKLFF
D: TRBD1
V: TRBV5-8
size: -
J: TRBJ1-4

DNA: TGCGCCAGCAGCTTCGTAGGGGGCATGAACACTGAAGCTTTCTTT
CDR3: CASSFVGGMNTEAFF
D: TRBD1
V: TRBV5-1
size: many
J: TRBJ1-1

DNA: TGTGCCTGGACCCGGACAGCACTTTCTGAAAAACTGTTTTTT
CDR3: CAWTRTALSEKLFF
D: -
V: TRBV30
size: few
J: TRBJ1-4

DNA: TGCAGCGTTGCAAGCTACACCGGGGAGCTGTTTTTT
CDR3: CSVASYTGELFF
D: -
V: TRBV29-1
size: once
J: TRBJ2-2

DNA: TGTGCCAGCAGCTTAGGCGGAGATTACTACGAGCAGTACTTC
CDR3: CASSLGGDYYEQYF
D: -
V: TRBV7-2
size: -
J: TRBJ2-7

DNA: TGTGCCAGCACTGAGGGAGGAGAGCTATATGGCTACACCTTC
CDR3: CASTEGGELYGYTF
D: -
V: TRBV2
size: -
J: TRBJ1-2

DNA: TGTGCCAGCAGTTTGGGAGGAATCGAGCAGTACTTC
CDR3: CASSLGGIEQYF
D: -
V: TRBV12-3/TRBV12-4
size: -
J: TRBJ2-7

DNA: TGTGCCTGGAGCATACAGGGGGGCACTGAAGCTTTCTTT
CDR3: CAWSIQGGTEAFF
D: TRBD1
V: TRBV30
size: once
J: TRBJ1-1

DNA: TGTGCCACCAGTGATTTGTCGGCAGGGATAACCTTC
CDR3: CATSDLSAGITF
D: -
V: TRBV24-1
size: -
J: TRBJ1-2

DNA: TGTGCCAGCAGTTTAGTCGCAGGGGACGAGCAGTACTTC
CDR3: CASSLVAGDEQYF
D: -
V: TRBV12-3/TRBV12-4
size: -
J: TRBJ2-7

DNA: TGTGCCAGCAGCCATTATGGGGGGGGAAGCTCCTACAATGAGCAGTTCTTC
CDR3: CASSHYGGGSSYNEQFF
D: TRBD2
V: TRBV4-2
size: -
J: TRBJ2-1

DNA: TGTGCCAGCAGTTACAGGGGGCTTAATTCACCCCTCCACTTT
CDR3: CASSYRGLNSPLHF
D: TRBD1
V: TRBV2
size: -
J: TRBJ1-6

DNA: TGTGCCAGCCGCGGGGGATACCCGTCTACCTTC
CDR3: CASRGGYPSTF
D: -
V: TRBV19
size: -
J: TRBJ1-2

DNA: TGTGCCAGCAGTTACTCCCAGTCCTACGAGCAGTACTTC
CDR3: CASSYSQSYEQYF
D: -
V: TRBV6-8
size: -
J: TRBJ2-7

DNA: TGCGCCAGCAGCTTCCGGTCTGAAGCTTTCTTT
CDR3: CASSFRSEAFF
D: -
V: TRBV5-1
size: -
J: TRBJ1-1

DNA: TGCGCCAGCAGCCAGAACCCGGGACAGGGCTATGGCTACACCTTC
CDR3: CASSQNPGQGYGYTF
D: TRBD1
V: TRBV4-1
size: -
J: TRBJ1-2

DNA: TGTGCCAGCAGTTACGACAGGCTCGGCTATGGCTACACCTTC
CDR3: CASSYDRLGYGYTF
D: -
V: TRBV6-5
size: -
J: TRBJ1-2

DNA: TGTGCCATCAGCCTAGACAGCACGAACACTGAAGCTTTCTTT
CDR3: CAISLDSTNTEAFF
D: -
V: TRBV10-3
size: -
J: TRBJ1-1

DNA: TGTGCCAGCAGTTTCTCCCGTCTTAATTCACCCCTCCACTTT
CDR3: CASSFSRLNSPLHF
D: -
V: TRBV27
size: -
J: TRBJ1-6

DNA: TGCGCCAGCAGCTTCTCGACAGGCCAAGGCTACGAGCAGTACTTC
CDR3: CASSFSTGQGYEQYF
D: -
V: TRBV5-1
size: -
J: TRBJ2-7

DNA: TGTGCCATCAGGGACAGGGCCGATGAAGATGAAGCTTTCTTT
CDR3: CAIRDRADEDEAFF
D: TRBD1
V: TRBV10-3
size: -
J: TRBJ1-1

DNA: TGTGCCAGTAGTATGACAGGGGCCTCTTCACCCCTCCACTTT
CDR3: CASSMTGASSPLHF
D: TRBD1
V: TRBV19
size: -
J: TRBJ1-6

DNA: TGTGCCAGCAGTCCATCACTAGCGGGGGGAATCCCCCAGTACTTC
CDR3: CASSPSLAGGIPQYF
D: TRBD2
V: TRBV6-2/TRBV6-3
size: -
J: TRBJ2-5

DNA: TGTGCCAGCAGTCTAGGACAGGACACTGAAGCTTTCTTT
CDR3: CASSLGQDTEAFF
D: TRBD1
V: TRBV6-5
size: -
J: TRBJ1-1

DNA: TGTGCCAGCAGCCTGACTAGAGATGAGCAGTTCTTC
CDR3: CASSLTRDEQFF
D: -
V: TRBV7-2
size: -
J: TRBJ2-1

DNA: TGTGCCATCAGTGAAGGGGGAGCGAGCAATCAGCCCCAGCATTTT
CDR3: CAISEGGASNQPQHF
D: -
V: TRBV10-3
size: few
J: TRBJ1-5

DNA: TGTGCCAGCAGCTTAGCTAGCGGGGCGCAAGAGACCCAGTACTTC
CDR3: CASSLASGAQETQYF
D: TRBD2
V: TRBV7-2
size: few
J: TRBJ2-5

DNA: TGTGCCAGTCGGTGGGTGGGGAGAAACACTGAAGCTTTCTTT
CDR3: CASRWVGRNTEAFF
D: -
V: TRBV6-5
size: many
J: TRBJ1-1

DNA: TGTGCCAGCAGAGGCGGGACAGGGGCTATTGTGCCCACAGATACGCAGTATTTT
CDR3: CASRGGTGAIVPTDTQYF
D: TRBD1
V: TRBV5-8
size: few
J: TRBJ2-3

DNA: TGCGCCAGCAGTCTACCTGAAAGGGAGGGAGTCACAGATACGCAGTATTTT
CDR3: CASSLPEREGVTDTQYF
D: TRBD2
V: TRBV23-1
size: -
J: TRBJ2-3

DNA: TGTGCCAGCAGCTTAGGGCGGTGGCTGGATACGCAGTATTTT
CDR3: CASSLGRWLDTQYF
D: -
V: TRBV11-2
size: -
J: TRBJ2-3

DNA: TGTGCCAGCAGCGGCGGGGGCAGCCTGAGCTCCTATAATTCACCCCTCCACTTT
CDR3: CASSGGGSLSSYNSPLHF
D: -
V: TRBV9
size: -
J: TRBJ1-6

DNA: TGTGCCAGCAGCCCCAGCGGGGGGGGCTCCACCGAGACCCAGTACTTC
CDR3: CASSPSGGGSTETQYF
D: TRBD2
V: TRBV11-2
size: few
J: TRBJ2-5

DNA: TGTGCCAGTACTGCGGACAGGTCAAGGTCACCCCTCCACTTT
CDR3: CASTADRSRSPLHF
D: TRBD1
V: TRBV19
size: -
J: TRBJ1-6

DNA: TGTGCCACCACCCGACAGGATAATTCACCCCTCCACTTT
CDR3: CATTRQDNSPLHF
D: -
V: TRBV15
size: -
J: TRBJ1-6

DNA: TGTGCCTGGAAAAAGTTAAGCGGACGCACAGATACGCAGTATTTT
CDR3: CAWKKLSGRTDTQYF
D: -
V: TRBV30
size: -
J: TRBJ2-3

DNA: TGTGCCAGCAGTTACGAGCGGGCCTCAGACTATGGCTACACCTTC
CDR3: CASSYERASDYGYTF
D: -
V: TRBV6-2/TRBV6-3
size: few
J: TRBJ1-2